Each of the 9 T cell receptor beta chains below was sequenced from the same sample in a study of CD8 T cells in ankylosing spondylitis. TCRdb reanalysed the 5' RACE reads using MiXCR and keeps one entry per CDR3 protein. Among 700,000 or so distinct CDR3 sequences listed, around a fifth were seen once. Study-wide points: What appeared characteristic of ankylosing spondylitis blood was a TCR beta motif of 7 or 8 highly homologous variants.

Their specific antigens are unknown. The specimen sequenced was blood, either unsorted or a sorted T cell fraction (not recorded which). The receptors stem from a male donor with ankylosing spondylitis.

The chain couples TRBV6-5 to TRBJ1-4; perhaps TRBD1 as D (5 bases). The germline CDR1 and CDR2 sequences are MNHEY and SVGAGI. The CDR3 loop spans 14 amino acids. V lost 2 bases and J 5 bases, leaving 9 bases between the germline ends. The CDR3 loop is CASSYVPGNEKLFF. CDR3 DNA: TGTGCCAGCAGTTACGTGCCAGGGAATGAAAAACTGTTTTTT.

This clonotype has at least ten counts. The CDR3 sequence is CASRRGGETQYF. The CDR3 DNA is TGTGCCAGCAGAAGGGGCGGGGAGACCCAGTACTTC. The rearrangement uses TRBV12-3 or TRBV12-4 and TRBJ2-5; either TRBD1 or TRBD2 may supply D (5 bases each). The CDR3 totals 12 residues. With 6 bases removed from V and 5 bases from J, the gap between germline ends came to 10 bases.

The chain couples TRBV6-1 to TRBJ2-4; 9 positions match TRBD1. Germline CDR1 and CDR2: MNHNS and SASEGT. The V gene end was trimmed by 4 bases and the J gene end by 8 bases; junction bases not matched to a gene: 3. The CDR3 covers 13 residues. The CDR3 sequence: CASSAQGADIQYF. CDR3 sequence (DNA): TGTGCCAGCAGTGCACAGGGGGCGGACATTCAGTACTTC.

This clonotype was seen more than once but under ten times. This chain connects TRBV28 to TRBJ1-2; a possible D gene is TRBD1 (5 bases). Per the germline V gene, CDR1 is MDHEN and CDR2 is SYDVKM. The CDR3 has 13 residues. V was trimmed by 8 bases and J by 8 bases, leaving 18 bases between them. The CDR3 protein is CASQFLRAEGYTF. CDR3 sequence (DNA): TGTGCCAGCCAGTTCCTCAGGGCCGAGGGCTACACCTTC.

This clonotype was seen a handful of times. The CDR3 coding sequence is TGCGCCAGCAGCTTGGGGCATGGGGGCGGAGAGCAGCCCCAGCATTTT. This sequence encodes CASSLGHGGGEQPQHF. This rearrangement joins TRBV5-1 to TRBJ1-5; perhaps TRBD1 as D (6 bases). CDR1 is SGHRS and CDR2 is YFSETQ in the germline V gene. This CDR3 has 16 residues. Trimming took 0 bases from V and 7 from J, leaving 17 bases between them.

This chain uses TRBV7-8 with TRBJ2-1; no reliable D call. Germline CDR1 SGHVS, CDR2 FQNEAQ. The V end was cut by 3 bases, the J end by 4 bases, with 7 bases between. The CDR3 extends over 13 amino acids. The DNA for the CDR3 is TGTGCCAGCAGCTTCGCGGTGTACAATGAGCAGTTCTTC. Its protein product is CASSFAVYNEQFF.

V usage is TRBV29-1 and J usage is TRBJ2-6; no definite D call. This CDR3 is built from 14 residues. Germline-derived CDR1 and CDR2 are SQVTM and ANQGSEA. With 5 bases removed from V and 8 bases from J, the gap between germline ends came to 16 bases. The CDR3: CSVSVKSGSNVLTF. CDR3 nucleotide sequence: TGCAGCGTTTCCGTAAAATCAGGCTCCAACGTCCTGACTTTC.

The DNA for the CDR3 is TGCGCCAGCAGCTTGGAGCCTAGCGGGGATTTAGCCAAAAACATTCAGTACTTC. It codes for CASSLEPSGDLAKNIQYF. J is TRBJ2-4 and V is TRBV5-1, with 9 nucleotides matching TRBD2. The V segment lost 0 bases and the J segment 0 bases; nucleotides outside the gene matches: 7. The CDR3 has 18 amino acids. Germline assignment: CDR1 SGHRS and CDR2 YFSETQ. Filled out from reference TRBV5-1 and TRBJ2-4, the complete variable domain reads KAGVTQTPRYLIKTRGQQVTLSCSPISGHRSVSWYQQTPGQGLQFLFEYFSETQRNKGNFPGRFSGRQFSNSRSEMNVSTLELGDSALYLCASSLEPSGDLAKNIQYFGAGTRLSVL.

The sample holds a few counts of this clonotype. The chain couples TRBV7-8 to TRBJ2-7, with D perhaps TRBD1 (6 bases). Per germline, CDR1 SGHVS and CDR2 FQNEAQ. V gave up 5 bases and J gave up 0 bases, with 11 bases separating them. The CDR3 has 14 amino acids. The CDR3 DNA follows: TGTGCCAGCAGCCTGACAGGAAACTCCTACGAGCAGTACTTC. It translates to CASSLTGNSYEQYF.